This T cell receptor beta chain is from a study of regulatory T cells in long-lasting Graves disease. Regarding the study as a whole: Sharing of public clonotypes was greater in persistent patients (over 2,500) than in new patients (approximately 940).

Germline V lookup: CDR1 KGHDR, CDR2 SFDVKD. This CDR3 region has 16 residues. J lost 3 bases, V lost 4 bases, and 6 bases had no gene match. This clonotype was seen at least ten times. Its antigen is currently unknown. Time point of the sample: newly diagnosed GD, antithyroid drugs for less than 3 months. With RNA extracted from PBMCs as input, the TCR library was made. Clinicians diagnosed Graves' disease using American Thyroid Association guidelines. Researchers made TCR beta libraries by using iRepertoire HTBI primers and running Arm-PCR on CDR3 regions. In the original workflow: Taken together, the samples had 62 TRBV and roughly 15 TRBJ segments identified. TCRdb reanalysed the multiplex PCR reads using MiXCR and keeps one entry per CDR3 protein. The V and J calls and clone size come from TCRdb's table, not from the authors' own analysis. Of 400,000 to 500,000 distinct CDR3 sequences in the sample, about 15% were seen once.

The same data also went into a second study, on T cells in Graves' hyperthyroidism and ophthalmopathy. That source adds: Blood also contained most expanded thyroid clonotypes above 0.001.

The source is a woman aged 18-30 years with Graves disease. The rearrangement uses TRBV24-1 and TRBJ2-2; the match to TRBD1 covers 8 bases. Source: peripheral blood mononuclear cells (PBMCs), taken at new diagnosis, from a patient treated with antithyroid drugs. DNA of the CDR3: TGTGCCACCAGTGAAACAGGGGGGTCACACACCGGGGAGCTGTTTTTT. This encodes CATSETGGSHTGELFF.